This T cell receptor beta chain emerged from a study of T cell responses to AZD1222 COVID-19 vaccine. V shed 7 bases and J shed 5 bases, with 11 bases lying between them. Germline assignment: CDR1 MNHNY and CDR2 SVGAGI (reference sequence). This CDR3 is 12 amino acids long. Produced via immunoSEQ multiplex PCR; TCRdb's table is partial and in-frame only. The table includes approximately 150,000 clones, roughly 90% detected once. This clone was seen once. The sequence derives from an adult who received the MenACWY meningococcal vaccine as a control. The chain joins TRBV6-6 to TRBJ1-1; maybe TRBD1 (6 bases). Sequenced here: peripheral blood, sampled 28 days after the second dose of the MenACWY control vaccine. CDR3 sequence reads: CASTTGRTEAFF. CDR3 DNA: TGTGCCAGCACAACAGGGAGGACTGAAGCTTTCTTT.